The 9 T cell receptor beta chains below were found in one sample sequenced in a study of blood T cells in healthy people across ages. Next came a second PCR, run for about 7 to 11 cycles, which used a sample-barcoded 5' primer along with a J-beta primer mix. TCRdb passed the 5' RACE reads through MiXCR, listing each CDR3 protein once. The sample shows 920,000 or so distinct CDR3 sequences, over 35% of them seen only once. The sequencing sample was made of blood. The receptors stem from a woman aged 55-69 years in good health.

The V and J genes are TRBV11-2 and TRBJ2-1; weak D call: TRBD2 (6 bases). In germline, CDR1 is SGHAT, CDR2 FQNNGV. The CDR3 contains 13 residues. Trimming took off 10 bases at V and 9 bases at J, with 19 bases between the two ends. In DNA, the CDR3 is TGTGCCACCGCCGGGACTTACGGGGGTGAGCAGTTCTTC. This sequence encodes CATAGTYGGEQFF.

The chain uses TRBV7-2 and TRBJ2-7; D remains unclear. Germline CDR1 and CDR2: SGHTA and FQGNSA. The germline V and J ends were trimmed by 7 bases and 3 bases, with 10 bases remaining between them. This CDR3 is built from 12 residues. CDR3 DNA: TGTGCCAGCACCTACTACAGCTACGAGCAGTACTTC. It translates to CASTYYSYEQYF.

This clonotype was found a few times. This chain connects TRBV27 to TRBJ2-3; D not resolved. The CDR3 extends over 14 amino acids. V lost 8 bases and J lost 2, with 14 bases in between. Per germline, CDR1 MNHEY and CDR2 SMNVEV (reference sequence). The CDR3 reads CASARATLTDTQYF. CDR3 bases: TGTGCCAGCGCTCGAGCCACCCTCACAGATACGCAGTATTTT.

The sample holds a few counts of this clonotype. The rearrangement links TRBV12-3 or TRBV12-4 to TRBJ1-2, with no clear D. V shed 0 bases and J shed 4 bases, with 6 bases lying between them. This CDR3 contains 13 residues. The CDR3 here is CASSLAQFYGYTF. As DNA, the CDR3 is TGTGCCAGCAGTTTAGCACAGTTCTATGGCTACACCTTC.

The rearrangement uses TRBV20-1 and TRBJ1-5; D possibly corresponds to TRBD1 (6 bases). Germline-derived CDR1 and CDR2 are DFQATT and SNEGSKA (reference sequence). The CDR3 totals 17 residues. V was trimmed by 3 bases and J by 6 bases, leaving 24 bases between them. CDR3: CSASRGGGRGLGQPQHF. CDR3 sequence (DNA): TGCAGTGCTAGTCGGGGTGGGGGGCGAGGGTTAGGTCAGCCCCAGCATTTT.

The chain is built from TRBV5-1 and TRBJ2-7, with 9 bases matching TRBD2. The V gene's germline CDR1 is SGHRS and CDR2 YFSETQ. V lost 7 bases and J lost 2; bases outside the gene matches: 4. The CDR3 runs to 13 residues. The CDR3 loop is CASGPSGTYEQYF. The CDR3 DNA reads as TGCGCCAGCGGCCCTAGCGGGACCTACGAGCAGTACTTC.

The genes are TRBV20-1 and TRBJ2-1; TRBD1 matches at 7 bases. The CDR3 runs to 14 residues. V was clipped by 3 bases and J by 8 bases; unmatched bases: 10. Germline values: CDR1 DFQATT, CDR2 SNEGSKA (reference sequence). CDR3 sequence reads: CSASMGQKWDEQFF. The CDR3 nucleotides are TGCAGTGCTAGTATGGGACAGAAGTGGGATGAGCAGTTCTTC.

A few counts support this clonotype. The chain carries TRBV27 and TRBJ1-1; 7 nucleotides agree with TRBD1. The V and J ends lost 5 bases and 0 bases, in that order; junction bases with no gene match: 21. CDR3 size: 20 residues. Germline V gene sequence: CDR1 MNHEY, CDR2 SMNVEV (reference sequence). The CDR3 loop reads CASSHPPRAEGQIVNTEAFF. The DNA of the CDR3 is TGTGCCAGCAGTCACCCACCCCGCGCGGAGGGACAGATAGTGAACACTGAAGCTTTCTTT.

J is TRBJ1-5 and V is TRBV5-6, with D perhaps TRBD1 (5 bases). The CDR3 totals 17 residues. V lost 0 bases, J lost 0 bases, and 13 bases lay in between. Germline V gene lookup returns CDR1 SGHDT and CDR2 YYEEEE. DNA for the CDR3: TGTGCCAGCAGCTTGGTGGACATAGAATATAGCAATCAGCCCCAGCATTTT. This gives the protein CASSLVDIEYSNQPQHF.